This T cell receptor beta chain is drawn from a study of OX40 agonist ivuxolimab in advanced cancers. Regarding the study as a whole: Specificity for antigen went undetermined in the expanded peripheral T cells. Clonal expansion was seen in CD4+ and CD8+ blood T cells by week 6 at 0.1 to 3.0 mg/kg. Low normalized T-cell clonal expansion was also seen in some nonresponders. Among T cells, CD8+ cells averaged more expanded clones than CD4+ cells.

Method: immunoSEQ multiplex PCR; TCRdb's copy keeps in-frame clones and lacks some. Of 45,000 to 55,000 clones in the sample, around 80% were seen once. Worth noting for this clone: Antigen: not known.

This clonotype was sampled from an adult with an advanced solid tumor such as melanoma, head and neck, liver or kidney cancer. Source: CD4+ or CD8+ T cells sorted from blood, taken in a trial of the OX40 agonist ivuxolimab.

The CDR3 reads CASSPRGGTYYGYTF. In DNA form, the CDR3 reads TGTGCCAGCAGCCCAAGGGGGGGTACATACTATGGCTACACCTTC. This chain joins TRBV7-2 and TRBJ1-2; tentative D call: TRBD1 (6 bases). CDR3 size: 15 residues. V lost 5 bases and J lost 3, with 16 bases in between. Per germline, CDR1 SGHTA and CDR2 FQGNSA.